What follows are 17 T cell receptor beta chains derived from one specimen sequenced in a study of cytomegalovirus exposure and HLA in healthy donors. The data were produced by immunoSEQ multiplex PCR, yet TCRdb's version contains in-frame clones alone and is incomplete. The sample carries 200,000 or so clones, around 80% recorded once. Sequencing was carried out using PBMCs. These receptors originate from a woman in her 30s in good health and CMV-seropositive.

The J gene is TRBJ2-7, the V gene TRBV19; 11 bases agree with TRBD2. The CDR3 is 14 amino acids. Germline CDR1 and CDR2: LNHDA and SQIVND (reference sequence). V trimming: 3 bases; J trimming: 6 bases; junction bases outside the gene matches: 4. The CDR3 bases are TGTGCCAGTAGTATCGTTAGCGGGAGGGGCGAGCAGTACTTC. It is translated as CASSIVSGRGEQYF.

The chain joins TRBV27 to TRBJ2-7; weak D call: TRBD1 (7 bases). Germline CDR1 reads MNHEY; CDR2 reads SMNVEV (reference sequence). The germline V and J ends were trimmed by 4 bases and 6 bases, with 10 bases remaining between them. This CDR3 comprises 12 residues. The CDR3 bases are TGTGCCAGCAGTTCAGGGGGGCCCGAGCAGTACTTC. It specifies CASSSGGPEQYF.

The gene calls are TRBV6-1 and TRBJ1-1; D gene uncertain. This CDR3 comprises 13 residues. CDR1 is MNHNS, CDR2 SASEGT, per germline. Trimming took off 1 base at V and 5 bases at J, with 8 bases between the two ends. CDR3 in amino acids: CASSEVAMTEAFF. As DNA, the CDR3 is TGTGCCAGCAGTGAAGTCGCTATGACTGAAGCTTTCTTT.

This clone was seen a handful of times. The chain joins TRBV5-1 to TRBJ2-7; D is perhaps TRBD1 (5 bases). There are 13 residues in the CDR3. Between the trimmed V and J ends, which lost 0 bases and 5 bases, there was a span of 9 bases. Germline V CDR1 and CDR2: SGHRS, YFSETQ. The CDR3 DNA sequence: TGCGCCAGCAGCTTGGGGGGCCCAAACGAGCAGTACTTC. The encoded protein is CASSLGGPNEQYF.

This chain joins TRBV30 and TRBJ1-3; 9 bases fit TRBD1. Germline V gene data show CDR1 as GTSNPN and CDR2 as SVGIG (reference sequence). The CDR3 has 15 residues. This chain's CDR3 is CALDRGSLNGNTIYF. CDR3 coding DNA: TGTGCGTTGGACAGGGGATCCCTAAATGGAAACACCATATATTTT.

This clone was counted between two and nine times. DNA for the CDR3: TGTGCCAGCAGCGAATATCCGGGACAGGACAATCAGCCCCAGCATTTT. Amino acid sequence: CASSEYPGQDNQPQHF. The chain has TRBV5-4 and TRBJ1-5; 8 nucleotides line up with TRBD1. J lost 3 bases, V lost 4 bases, and 9 bases had no gene match. Germline V CDR1 and CDR2: SGHNT, YYREEE (reference sequence). The CDR3 consists of 16 residues.

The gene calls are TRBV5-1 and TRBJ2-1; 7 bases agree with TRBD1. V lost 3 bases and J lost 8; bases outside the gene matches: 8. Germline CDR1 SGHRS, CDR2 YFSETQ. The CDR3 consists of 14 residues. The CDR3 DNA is TGCGCCAGCAGCTCGGAACAGGGGCTGGATGAGCAGTTCTTC. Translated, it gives CASSSEQGLDEQFF.

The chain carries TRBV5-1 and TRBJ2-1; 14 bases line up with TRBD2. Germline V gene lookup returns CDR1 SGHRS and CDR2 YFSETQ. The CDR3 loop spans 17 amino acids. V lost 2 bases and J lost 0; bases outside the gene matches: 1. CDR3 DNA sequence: TGCGCCAGCAGCTTAGGGACTAGCGGGAGCTCCTACAATGAGCAGTTCTTC. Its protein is CASSLGTSGSSYNEQFF.

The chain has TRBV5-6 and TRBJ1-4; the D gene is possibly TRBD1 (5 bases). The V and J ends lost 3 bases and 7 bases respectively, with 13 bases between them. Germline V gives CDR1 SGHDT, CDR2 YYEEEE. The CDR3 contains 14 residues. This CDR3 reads CASSSDMRGEKLFF. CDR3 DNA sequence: TGTGCCAGCAGCTCGGACATGCGGGGTGAAAAACTGTTTTTT.

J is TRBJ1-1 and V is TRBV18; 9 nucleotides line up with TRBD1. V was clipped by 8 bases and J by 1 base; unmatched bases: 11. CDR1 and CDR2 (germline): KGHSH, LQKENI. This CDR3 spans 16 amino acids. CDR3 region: CASRGAQGAPNTEAFF. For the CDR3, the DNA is TGTGCCAGCCGAGGGGCACAGGGGGCCCCGAACACTGAAGCTTTCTTT.

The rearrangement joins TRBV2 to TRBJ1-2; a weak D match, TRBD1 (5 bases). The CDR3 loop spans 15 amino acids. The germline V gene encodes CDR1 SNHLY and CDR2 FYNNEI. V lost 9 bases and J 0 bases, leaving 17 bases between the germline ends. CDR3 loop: CARGTSDRANYGYTF. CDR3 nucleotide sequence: TGTGCCAGAGGGACTTCCGACCGAGCTAACTATGGCTACACCTTC.

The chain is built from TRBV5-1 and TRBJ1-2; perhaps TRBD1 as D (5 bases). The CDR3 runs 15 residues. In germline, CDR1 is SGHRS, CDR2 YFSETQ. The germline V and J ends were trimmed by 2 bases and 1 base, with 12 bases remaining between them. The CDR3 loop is CASSLGHQINYGYTF. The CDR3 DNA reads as TGCGCCAGCAGCTTAGGACACCAAATTAACTATGGCTACACCTTC.

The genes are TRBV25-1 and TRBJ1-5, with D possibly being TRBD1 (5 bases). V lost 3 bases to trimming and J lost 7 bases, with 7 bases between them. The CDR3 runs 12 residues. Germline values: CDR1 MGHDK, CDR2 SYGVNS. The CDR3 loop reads CASSDGGQPQHF. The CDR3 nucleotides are TGTGCCAGCAGTGACGGGGGACAGCCCCAGCATTTT.

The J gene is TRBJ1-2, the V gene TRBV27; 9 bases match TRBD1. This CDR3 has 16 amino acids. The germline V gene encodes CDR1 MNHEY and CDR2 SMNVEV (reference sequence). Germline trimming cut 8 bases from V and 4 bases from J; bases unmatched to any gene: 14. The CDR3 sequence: CASGLPTGGYGYGYTF. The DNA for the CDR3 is TGTGCCAGCGGACTACCAACAGGGGGCTATGGCTATGGCTACACCTTC.

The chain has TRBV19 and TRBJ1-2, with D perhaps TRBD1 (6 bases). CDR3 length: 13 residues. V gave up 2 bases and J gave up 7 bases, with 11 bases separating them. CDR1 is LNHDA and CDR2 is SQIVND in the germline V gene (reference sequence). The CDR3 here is CASSISTGPGYTF. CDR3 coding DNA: TGTGCCAGTAGTATATCGACAGGTCCTGGCTACACCTTC.

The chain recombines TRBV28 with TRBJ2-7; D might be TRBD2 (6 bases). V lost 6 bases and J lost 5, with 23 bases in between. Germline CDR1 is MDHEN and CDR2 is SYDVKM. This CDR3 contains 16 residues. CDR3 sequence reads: CASSRDGTAILDEQYF. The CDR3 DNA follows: TGTGCCAGCAGCCGCGACGGGACTGCGATCCTCGACGAGCAGTACTTC.

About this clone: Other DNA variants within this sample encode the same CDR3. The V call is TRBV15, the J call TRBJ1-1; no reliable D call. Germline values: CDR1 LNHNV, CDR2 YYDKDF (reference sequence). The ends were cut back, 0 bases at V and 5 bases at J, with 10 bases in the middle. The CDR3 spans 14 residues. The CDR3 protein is CATSRDKTATEAFF. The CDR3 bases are TGTGCCACCAGCAGAGACAAAACAGCAACTGAAGCTTTCTTT.